Listed below are T cell receptor beta chains from one sample, sequenced in a study of blood T cell repertoires in COVID-19. Profiled with immunoSEQ multiplex PCR; TCRdb holds only in-frame clones, not every one. The sample includes 63,000 or so clones, around 84% of them seen just once. Sequenced material: peripheral blood. The receptors here all came from a human donor in a cohort sampled during active COVID-19. Both conserved end residues are part of each CDR3. The D gene is left open where the match is weak. Clone size is shown for a subset of rows, as once, few, many or a class of expanded clone.

CDR3aa	CDR3nt	v_gene	d_gene	len	j_gene	abundance
CASSLATSGWNEQFF	TGTGCCAGCAGCTTGGCGACTAGCGGGTGGAATGAGCAGTTCTTC	TRBV5-4	TRBD2	15	TRBJ2-1	-
CASSPKEAFF	TGTGCCAGCAGCCCTAAAGAAGCTTTCTTT	TRBV7-9	-	10	TRBJ1-1	-
CASSLTSGSYEQYF	TGTGCCAGCAGCTTGACTAGCGGGAGCTACGAGCAGTACTTC	TRBV5-5	TRBD2	14	TRBJ2-7	-
CASSIGDRGSDEQYF	TGTGCCAGTAGTATAGGGGACAGGGGTAGCGACGAGCAGTACTTC	TRBV19	TRBD1	15	TRBJ2-7	once
CASSTPTPSGGVYEQYF	TGTGCCAGCAGCACTCCGACTCCTAGCGGAGGAGTCTACGAGCAGTACTTC	TRBV28	TRBD2	17	TRBJ2-7	-
CASSTLSRTTNEKLFF	TGTGCCAGTAGTACCCTATCGAGGACAACTAATGAAAAACTGTTTTTT	TRBV19	-	16	TRBJ1-4	once
CASSLWTGDEQYF	TGTGCCAGCAGCCTCTGGACAGGGGACGAGCAGTACTTC	TRBV11-2	TRBD1	13	TRBJ2-7	few
CASSKGGGSSYNEQFF	TGTGCCAGCAGCAAGGGGGGAGGGAGCTCCTACAATGAGCAGTTCTTC	TRBV6-6	-	16	TRBJ2-1	-
CASSSGQGAFF	TGTGCCAGCAGCTCCGGACAGGGAGCTTTCTTT	TRBV11-2	TRBD1	11	TRBJ1-1	-
CASTMGADLYGYTF	TGTGCCAGTACCATGGGGGCAGACCTCTATGGCTACACCTTC	TRBV19	-	14	TRBJ1-2	-
CASSLPGQGSPGELFF	TGTGCCAGCAGTTTACCGGGACAGGGCTCCCCCGGGGAGCTGTTTTTT	TRBV7-2	TRBD1	16	TRBJ2-2	-
CASSYSGSNTEAFF	TGTGCCAGCAGTTATTCAGGGTCCAACACTGAAGCTTTCTTT	TRBV6-2/TRBV6-3	-	14	TRBJ1-1	-
CASSLAAGKAFF	TGTGCCAGCAGCTTAGCGGCAGGGAAAGCTTTCTTT	TRBV7-2	-	12	TRBJ1-1	-
CAWRDITGLTEAFF	TGTGCCTGGAGAGATATAACAGGCCTCACTGAAGCTTTCTTT	TRBV30	-	14	TRBJ1-1	once
CASSTGVGQRAFF	TGTGCCAGCAGCACCGGGGTGGGACAGAGGGCTTTCTTT	TRBV5-5	TRBD1	13	TRBJ1-1	-
CASSQVVAGSQETQYF	TGTGCCAGCAGCCAAGTTGTAGCGGGAAGCCAAGAGACCCAGTACTTC	TRBV14	TRBD2	16	TRBJ2-5	-
CASSSTVFRESDYEQYF	TGTGCCAGCAGCTCGACGGTCTTTAGGGAGAGCGACTACGAGCAGTACTTC	TRBV5-4	-	17	TRBJ2-7	-
CASSSPRDTEAFF	TGTGCCAGCAGTTCCCCCCGGGACACTGAAGCTTTCTTT	TRBV12-3/TRBV12-4	-	13	TRBJ1-1	-
CASSLEEGSSYNEQFF	TGTGCCAGCAGCTTAGAGGAGGGTTCCTCCTACAATGAGCAGTTCTTC	TRBV7-9	-	16	TRBJ2-1	-
CASSYRRGPREQYF	TGTGCCAGCAGCTACCGACGGGGTCCCCGCGAGCAGTACTTC	TRBV13	-	14	TRBJ2-7	few
CASSIGSRGMNTEAFF	TGTGCCAGTAGTATTGGTAGTAGGGGCATGAACACTGAAGCTTTCTTT	TRBV19	-	16	TRBJ1-1	-
CASSQSGRGVDEQFF	TGCGCCAGCAGCCAATCAGGGAGGGGTGTGGATGAGCAGTTCTTC	TRBV4-3	TRBD2	15	TRBJ2-1	-
CASSHDRGSYEQYF	TGTGCCAGCAGCCATGACAGGGGTTCCTACGAGCAGTACTTC	TRBV5-5	TRBD1	14	TRBJ2-7	once
CASSLGAGTGFLEQYF	TGTGCCAGCAGCTTAGGGGCGGGGACAGGGTTTTTAGAGCAGTACTTC	TRBV7-2	TRBD1	16	TRBJ2-7	few
CASSQVARASGNTIYF	TGCGCCAGCAGCCAAGTCGCCAGGGCCTCTGGAAACACCATATATTTT	TRBV4-3	-	16	TRBJ1-3	-
CAFLKLQVDTF	TGTGCCTTTCTCAAATTACAAGTGGACACCTTC	TRBV30	-	11	TRBJ1-2	-
CASSPLGGQGIHEQYF	TGTGCCAGCTCACCATTAGGGGGACAGGGTATCCACGAGCAGTACTTC	TRBV18	TRBD1	16	TRBJ2-7	-
CASRGLAGAREQYF	TGTGCCAGCAGAGGACTAGCGGGAGCTAGAGAGCAGTACTTC	TRBV27	TRBD2	14	TRBJ2-7	few
CASSQGLAAQYF	TGTGCCAGCAGCCAGGGACTAGCGGCGCAGTACTTC	TRBV3-1/TRBV3-2	TRBD2	12	TRBJ2-7	-
CASSIGTSGSLDEQYF	TGTGCCAGTAGTATCGGGACTAGCGGGAGTTTAGACGAGCAGTACTTC	TRBV19	TRBD2	16	TRBJ2-7	-
CASSVRTGPYNEQFF	TGTGCCAGCAGCGTGAGGACAGGGCCCTACAATGAGCAGTTCTTC	TRBV9	TRBD1	15	TRBJ2-1	-
CASSLGTNQPQHF	TGTGCCAGCAGCTTGGGCACGAATCAGCCCCAGCATTTT	TRBV7-6	-	13	TRBJ1-5	-
CASSQGLISSYNSPLHF	TGTGCCAGCAGCCAAGGTCTTATTAGCTCCTATAATTCACCCCTCCACTTT	TRBV4-2	-	17	TRBJ1-6	few
CASTNDRGREDTQYF	TGTGCCAGCACCAACGACAGGGGACGCGAAGATACGCAGTATTTT	TRBV6-6	TRBD1	15	TRBJ2-3	-
CASSFMGGDYEQYF	TGTGCCAGCAGCTTTATGGGGGGTGACTACGAGCAGTACTTC	TRBV7-2	-	14	TRBJ2-7	-
CASSLRQGRGDYGYTF	TGTGCCAGCAGTCTTAGACAGGGGCGCGGGGACTATGGCTACACCTTC	TRBV2	TRBD1	16	TRBJ1-2	-
CASSQERGSGEKLFF	TGCGCCAGCAGCCAAGAGAGAGGTTCGGGGGAAAAACTGTTTTTT	TRBV4-1	-	15	TRBJ1-4	medium-sized
CASSELAGFEQYF	TGTGCCAGCAGTGAACTAGCGGGGTTCGAGCAGTACTTC	TRBV6-1	TRBD2	13	TRBJ2-7	-
CASSYRKYRGVDYGYTF	TGTGCCAGCAGTTACCGGAAGTACAGGGGCGTCGACTATGGCTACACCTTC	TRBV6-2/TRBV6-3	TRBD1	17	TRBJ1-2	-
CASSLEVLRNTEAFF	TGTGCCAGCAGTTTGGAGGTACTGCGGAACACTGAAGCTTTCTTT	TRBV6-2/TRBV6-3	-	15	TRBJ1-1	-
CASSVQGIGNTIYF	TGTGCCAGCAGCGTTCAGGGAATCGGAAACACCATATATTTT	TRBV9	-	14	TRBJ1-3	once
CASSPGRVETQYF	TGTGCCAGTAGTCCCGGGAGGGTAGAGACCCAGTACTTC	TRBV19	TRBD2	13	TRBJ2-5	-
CASSQQTGPGNTIYF	TGTGCCAGTAGTCAACAGACAGGGCCTGGAAACACCATATATTTT	TRBV19	TRBD1	15	TRBJ1-3	-
CAWSTRTTLKPYEQYF	TGTGCCTGGAGTACTCGGACTACTTTGAAGCCCTACGAGCAGTACTTC	TRBV30	-	16	TRBJ2-7	-
CASFRGTGGPYEQYF	TGCGCCAGCTTCCGTGGGACAGGGGGTCCCTACGAGCAGTACTTC	TRBV10-1	TRBD1	15	TRBJ2-7	once
CAWSTGGGPNEKLFF	TGTGCCTGGTCGACAGGGGGCGGCCCTAATGAAAAACTGTTTTTT	TRBV30	TRBD1	15	TRBJ1-4	-
CASSLTLGGGANEQFF	TGTGCCAGCAGTTTGACGCTCGGCGGGGGGGCGAATGAGCAGTTCTTC	TRBV6-5	TRBD2	16	TRBJ2-1	-
CASSIADRGPQHF	TGTGCCAGTAGTATCGCCGATCGGGGGCCCCAGCATTTT	TRBV19	-	13	TRBJ1-5	few
CASSLGPRPGDEQFF	TGTGCCAGCAGCTTAGGTCCAAGGCCCGGGGATGAGCAGTTCTTC	TRBV11-2	-	15	TRBJ2-1	-
CASSVDRGPNTEAFF	TGTGCCAGCAGCGTCGACAGGGGGCCAAACACTGAAGCTTTCTTT	TRBV9	TRBD1	15	TRBJ1-1	-
CATSTTTRGENIQYF	TGTGCCACCAGCACGACGACCCGGGGGGAAAACATTCAGTACTTC	TRBV15	TRBD2	15	TRBJ2-4	-
CASSATGRGEKLFF	TGTGCCAGCAGCGCGACAGGGCGAGGGGAAAAACTGTTTTTT	TRBV9	TRBD1	14	TRBJ1-4	-